The 8 T cell receptor beta chains below come from one sample, sequenced in a study of T cells in Graves' hyperthyroidism and ophthalmopathy. RNA transcripts gave rise to amplified TCR beta CDR3 regions. HTBI primers were the set used in a first-round RT-PCR of the TCR CDR3. TCRdb recomputed calls from the multiplex PCR reads with MiXCR, one row per CDR3 protein. Of roughly 510,000 distinct CDR3 sequences listed, 40% to 50% are singletons. The sample was peripheral blood or thyroid tissue (not recorded which). These receptors came from an adult woman with Graves' disease, either hyperthyroidism or ophthalmopathy (not recorded which).

The V call is TRBV19, the J call TRBJ2-5, with a tentative D call TRBD2 (5 bases). Germline CDR1 is LNHDA and CDR2 is SQIVND (reference sequence). This CDR3 region has 15 residues. V was shortened by 4 bases and J by 1 base, with 13 bases between the two germline ends. CDR3 sequence reads: CASSTSPGTQETQYF. In DNA form, the CDR3 reads TGTGCCAGTAGTACCAGCCCGGGAACCCAAGAGACCCAGTACTTC.

This clonotype was observed at least ten times. The gene calls are TRBV25-1 and TRBJ1-2; 7 positions agree with TRBD1. Trimming at V came to 8 bases and at J to 0 bases, leaving 9 bases not matched to a gene. The germline V gene encodes CDR1 MGHDK and CDR2 SYGVNS. The CDR3 is made up of 15 amino acids. CDR3 amino acids: CASRISGTANYGYTF. As DNA, the CDR3 is TGTGCCAGCCGAATATCCGGGACAGCTAACTATGGCTACACCTTC.

The J gene is TRBJ1-1, the V gene TRBV7-3; 9 nucleotides agree with TRBD1. The germline V gene encodes CDR1 SGHTA and CDR2 FQGTGA. V lost 4 bases to trimming and J lost 3 bases; unmatched junction nucleotides: 6. The CDR3 is made up of 15 amino acids. CDR3: CASSSKGQGDTEAFF. The CDR3 DNA reads as TGTGCCAGCAGCTCTAAGGGACAGGGAGACACTGAAGCTTTCTTT.

The chain combines TRBV7-9 with TRBJ1-2; TRBD1 is a possible D gene (6 bases). The CDR3 is 14 residues long. The germline V and J ends were trimmed by 4 bases and 6 bases, with 15 bases remaining between them. From germline, CDR1 is SEHNR and CDR2 FQNEAQ (reference sequence). CDR3 loop: CASSSPRTADGYTF. For the CDR3, the DNA is TGTGCCAGCAGCTCCCCCCGGACAGCTGATGGCTACACCTTC.

The V call is TRBV7-2, the J call TRBJ2-7, with a tentative D call TRBD2 (5 bases). The V and J ends lost 2 bases and 5 bases respectively, with 10 bases between them. In germline, CDR1 is SGHTA, CDR2 FQGNSA. The CDR3 runs 13 residues. The CDR3 DNA reads as TGTGCCAGCAGCTTATCGAGGGCCGACGAGCAGTACTTC. This translates into CASSLSRADEQYF. Based on the CDR3 plus reference TRBV7-2 and TRBJ2-7, the full variable domain is GAGVSQSPSNKVTEKGKDVELRCDPISGHTALYWYRQSLGQGLEFLIYFQGNSAPDKSGLPSDRFSAERTGGSVSTLTIQRTQQEDSAVYLCASSLSRADEQYFGPGTRLTVT.

This clonotype is a singleton in its sample. The V call is TRBV2, the J call TRBJ1-1; no definite D call. Germline CDR1 reads SNHLY; CDR2 reads FYNNEI. This CDR3 contains 13 residues. V was pared by 2 bases and J by 5 bases, with 9 bases between. The CDR3 DNA reads TGTGCCAGCAGTGAATCAACCGGGACTGAAGCTTTCTTT. This codes for CASSESTGTEAFF.

This clonotype was counted a few times. CDR3: CSEYGDYGYTF. The CDR3 nucleotides read TGCAGCGAATATGGTGACTATGGCTACACCTTC. V usage is TRBV29-1 and J usage is TRBJ1-2; D not resolved. Germline V CDR1 and CDR2: SQVTM, ANQGSEA. V lost 7 bases and J 3 bases, leaving 9 bases between the germline ends. This CDR3 has 11 residues.

This clonotype was counted at least ten times. This rearrangement joins TRBV29-1 to TRBJ2-5; 12 positions match TRBD2. CDR3 length equals 14 residues. The V and J ends lost 6 bases and 5 bases, in that order; junction bases with no gene match: 7. Germline CDR1 SQVTM, CDR2 ANQGSEA. CDR3 loop: CSVDTSGGRETQYF. Written as DNA, the CDR3 is TGCAGCGTCGACACTAGCGGGGGGCGGGAGACCCAGTACTTC.